A selection of T cell receptor beta chains follows, all from one sample in a study of shared clonotypes between healthy human individuals. Sequencing was performed with immunoSEQ multiplex PCR; in TCRdb, only in-frame clones are kept and a portion is missing. The sample includes about 1.5 million clones, roughly 96% of them seen just once. The specimen sequenced was naive CD4+ T cells sorted from blood. Receptor source: a man aged 25-40 years in good health. CDR3s include the opening cysteine and the closing phenylalanine or tryptophan. The order of the fields is J gene, D gene, CDR3 length, V gene, clone size, CDR3 DNA, CDR3 protein. The D gene is left open where the match is weak. Size is omitted from some rows. Given values are once, few, many or a class for expanded clones.

TRBJ1-2 | . | 12 | TRBV11-2 | . | TGTGCCAGCACCTCGGGGGGCACCGGCTACACCTTC | CASTSGGTGYTF
TRBJ2-1 | . | 11 | TRBV7-6 | . | TGTGCCAGCAGCGTATACAATGAGCAGTTCTTC | CASSVYNEQFF
TRBJ1-1 | TRBD1 | 13 | TRBV7-9 | . | TGTGCCAGCAGCTTTTCGGACAGGGGAGAAGCTTTCTTT | CASSFSDRGEAFF
TRBJ2-3 | TRBD1 | 15 | TRBV27 | . | TGTGCCAGCAGTTCGGGACAGGGCTTCACAGATACGCAGTATTTT | CASSSGQGFTDTQYF
TRBJ1-1 | . | 14 | TRBV18 | few | TGTGCCAGCTCAATGAGGGAGGAAGGCACTGAAGCTTTCTTT | CASSMREEGTEAFF
TRBJ2-1 | TRBD2 | 15 | TRBV7-3 | . | TGTGCCAGCAGCCCGAGACTAGCGGGAGGCCCGGGGAAGTTCTTC | CASSPRLAGGPGKFF
TRBJ2-2 | . | 15 | TRBV7-3 | . | TGTGCCAGCAGCCCAGGGGCCCAGAACACCGGGGAGCTGTTTTTT | CASSPGAQNTGELFF
TRBJ1-5 | TRBD1 | 16 | TRBV5-4 | . | TGTGCCAGCAGCTTGGACGGACAGGCTAGCAATCAGCCCCAGCATTTT | CASSLDGQASNQPQHF
TRBJ2-1 | TRBD2 | 13 | TRBV28 | . | TGTGCCAGCAGTTTAATAGCGGGCAATGAGCAGTTCTTC | CASSLIAGNEQFF
TRBJ1-5 | . | 13 | TRBV5-4 | . | TGTGCCAGCAGCTCTGGTACTGATCAGCCCCAGCATTTT | CASSSGTDQPQHF
TRBJ2-3 | TRBD2 | 14 | TRBV18 | . | TGTGCCAGCTCACCTGGGACTAGCCCAGATACGCAGTATTTT | CASSPGTSPDTQYF
TRBJ2-7 | . | 15 | TRBV10-3 | . | TGTGCCATCAGTGAGCAGAGACAGCTGACCGCCGAGCAGTACTTC | CAISEQRQLTAEQYF
TRBJ2-7 | . | 14 | TRBV6-5 | . | TGTGCCAGCAGTTACTCGCCGGGACCCTACGAGCAGTACTTC | CASSYSPGPYEQYF
TRBJ2-1 | . | 17 | TRBV2 | . | TGTGTGAGCAGTGAAACCCCCCACCCCGTGGCCGAAGATGAGCAGTTCTTC | CVSSETPHPVAEDEQFF
TRBJ1-2 | . | 13 | TRBV7-9 | . | TGTGCCAGCAGCTTAGCCGGCCCCTATGGCTACACCTTC | CASSLAGPYGYTF
TRBJ1-2 | . | 14 | TRBV2 | . | TGTGCCAGCAGTGAGGAGGCAGGACTCTATGGCTACACCTTC | CASSEEAGLYGYTF
TRBJ1-1 | . | 12 | TRBV5-1 | . | TGCGCCAGCCGCCGGGGGAACACTGAAGCTTTCTTT | CASRRGNTEAFF
TRBJ2-1 | . | 14 | TRBV5-4 | . | TGTGCCAGCAGCGTGGTGACAGGCCACAATGAGCAGTTCTTC | CASSVVTGHNEQFF
TRBJ2-2 | . | 11 | TRBV6-6 | . | TGTGCCAGCGAATATTCCGGGGAGCTGTTTTTT | CASEYSGELFF
TRBJ2-1 | TRBD2 | 17 | TRBV15 | . | TGTGCCACCAGCAGAGATACCAGAGCGGGAGGCCACAATGAGCAGTTCTTC | CATSRDTRAGGHNEQFF
TRBJ2-3 | . | 17 | TRBV10-1 | . | TGCGCCAGCAGTGATACTCTGTTCGGGGTGGGAACAGATACGCAGTATTTT | CASSDTLFGVGTDTQYF
TRBJ1-4 | . | 13 | TRBV28 | . | TGTGCCAGCAGTCCTCGATCAGGGGCTAAACTGTTTTTT | CASSPRSGAKLFF
TRBJ2-2 | TRBD1 | 14 | TRBV29-1 | . | TGCAGCGTTGTCCGGACAGGGGGAACCGGGGAGCTGTTTTTT | CSVVRTGGTGELFF
TRBJ2-5 | . | 15 | TRBV5-4 | . | TGTGCCAGCAGCATCGACCCCGGGAGACAAGAGACCCAGTACTTC | CASSIDPGRQETQYF
TRBJ2-1 | . | 15 | TRBV15 | . | TGTGCCACCAGCAGAGAACAGGGACCGTGGAATGAGCAGTTCTTC | CATSREQGPWNEQFF
TRBJ2-3 | . | 15 | TRBV29-1 | . | TGCAGCGTTGAAGATACCCCCTTCAGCACAGATACGCAGTATTTT | CSVEDTPFSTDTQYF
TRBJ2-2 | . | 16 | TRBV5-1 | . | TGCGCCAGCAGCCTAGTAATTGGGGATAACACCGGGGAGCTGTTTTTT | CASSLVIGDNTGELFF
TRBJ2-5 | TRBD2 | 15 | TRBV27 | . | TGTGCCAGCAGTTTGGGAGCGGGGCCTCAAGAGACCCAGTACTTC | CASSLGAGPQETQYF
TRBJ1-5 | TRBD1 | 16 | TRBV19 | . | TGTGCCAGTAGTATCGGGACCGGACAGGGGAATCAGCCCCAGCATTTT | CASSIGTGQGNQPQHF
TRBJ1-5 | TRBD1 | 15 | TRBV5-4 | . | TGTGCCAGCAGCTTACAGGGGGCAGGCAATCAGCCCCAGCATTTT | CASSLQGAGNQPQHF
TRBJ2-3 | . | 12 | TRBV10-2 | . | TGCGCCAGCAGCGCACAGCAAGATACGCAGTATTTT | CASSAQQDTQYF
TRBJ2-3 | . | 11 | TRBV30 | . | TGTGCCTGGAGTGTACCAGATACGCAGTATTTT | CAWSVPDTQYF
TRBJ2-5 | . | 16 | TRBV4-3 | . | TGCGCCAGCAGCCCCCGGTCAGCAGGAGTAGGGGAGACCCAGTACTTC | CASSPRSAGVGETQYF
TRBJ1-2 | . | 16 | TRBV28 | once | TGTGCCAGCAGTACCCCACGACAGCCGACAGGCTATGGCTACACCTTC | CASSTPRQPTGYGYTF
TRBJ2-7 | . | 15 | TRBV19 | . | TGTGCCAGTAGTATAGGAGGCAGGGATGGTGGCGAGCAGTACTTC | CASSIGGRDGGEQYF
TRBJ1-4 | TRBD1 | 16 | TRBV7-9 | once | TGTGCCAGCAGCTTATCGCTGGCAGGGGGGAGCGAAAAACTGTTTTTT | CASSLSLAGGSEKLFF
TRBJ2-5 | TRBD2 | 14 | TRBV5-1 | . | TGCGCCAGCAGCTTGATGACTAGCGAAGAGACCCAGTACTTC | CASSLMTSEETQYF
TRBJ2-7 | TRBD1 | 16 | TRBV15 | . | TGTGCCACCAGCCCGCGTGCGTCAGGGGGACGTGAGGAGCAGTACTTC | CATSPRASGGREEQYF
TRBJ1-5 | . | 14 | TRBV4-3 | . | TGCGCCAGCAGCCCCGGACAGACTAATCAGCCCCAGCATTTT | CASSPGQTNQPQHF
TRBJ2-7 | TRBD1 | 15 | TRBV6-1 | . | TGTGCCAGCAGTACCAGGGGGACGGGCCTACGGGAGCAGTACTTC | CASSTRGTGLREQYF
TRBJ2-5 | TRBD2 | 15 | TRBV7-9 | . | TGTGCCAGCAGCCCAAGGCTAGCGGGAGGGGAGACCCAGTACTTC | CASSPRLAGGETQYF
TRBJ1-5 | . | 14 | TRBV7-9 | . | TGTGCCAGCAGCTCGGACAGATCCAATCAGCCCCAGCATTTT | CASSSDRSNQPQHF
TRBJ2-2 | . | 15 | TRBV5-6 | . | TGTGCCAGCAGCTCGCGACAGATTAACACCGGGGAGCTGTTTTTT | CASSSRQINTGELFF
TRBJ2-7 | . | 16 | TRBV11-2 | once | TGTGCCAGCAGCCTACTCGCTACAGGCAGCTCCTACGAGCAGTACTTC | CASSLLATGSSYEQYF
TRBJ2-2 | . | 11 | TRBV7-9 | . | TGTGCCAGCAGCCCGACCGGGGAGCTGTTTTTT | CASSPTGELFF
TRBJ2-7 | . | 12 | TRBV4-1 | . | TGCGCCAGCAGCCACAGTAACTACGAGCAGTACTTC | CASSHSNYEQYF
TRBJ1-2 | TRBD1 | 15 | TRBV6-6 | . | TGTGCCAGCAGTTACTCGAAACAGGGGGCAGGTGGCTACACCTTC | CASSYSKQGAGGYTF
TRBJ1-1 | . | 13 | TRBV5-6 | . | TGTGCCAGCAGCTTAGATCGGAACACTGAAGCTTTCTTT | CASSLDRNTEAFF
TRBJ1-5 | . | 14 | TRBV6-1 | once | TGTGCCAGCCAAGAACAGTTAAGCAATCAGCCCCAGCATTTT | CASQEQLSNQPQHF
TRBJ2-3 | . | 16 | TRBV9 | . | TGTGCCAGCAGCGTAATGAGCGGAAGAAGCACAGATACGCAGTATTTT | CASSVMSGRSTDTQYF
TRBJ2-1 | TRBD2 | 16 | TRBV15 | . | TGTGCCACCGTTCATGGATCGGGAGGAGTCGATAATGAGCAGTTCTTC | CATVHGSGGVDNEQFF
TRBJ2-5 | . | 12 | TRBV7-2 | . | TGTGCCAGCAGCGCTCCTTGGGAGACCCAGTACTTC | CASSAPWETQYF
TRBJ2-7 | . | 16 | TRBV28 | . | TGTGCCAGCAGCCCCATTAGGACCTTACCACCCTACGAGCAGTACTTC | CASSPIRTLPPYEQYF
TRBJ1-1 | . | 14 | TRBV18 | few | TGTGCCAGCTCACGAACACAGGAGAACACTGAAGCTTTCTTT | CASSRTQENTEAFF
TRBJ2-7 | TRBD1 | 14 | TRBV27 | . | TGTGCCAGCAGACCAGACAGGGGGGTCTACGAGCAGTACTTC | CASRPDRGVYEQYF
TRBJ1-3 | TRBD1 | 16 | TRBV5-8 | . | TGTGCCAGCAGCTTGGAGGGACAGGGGATCGGAAACACCATATATTTT | CASSLEGQGIGNTIYF
TRBJ1-1 | . | 14 | TRBV9 | . | TGTGCCAGCAGCGGACCCTGGGGGGGGACTGAAGCTTTCTTT | CASSGPWGGTEAFF